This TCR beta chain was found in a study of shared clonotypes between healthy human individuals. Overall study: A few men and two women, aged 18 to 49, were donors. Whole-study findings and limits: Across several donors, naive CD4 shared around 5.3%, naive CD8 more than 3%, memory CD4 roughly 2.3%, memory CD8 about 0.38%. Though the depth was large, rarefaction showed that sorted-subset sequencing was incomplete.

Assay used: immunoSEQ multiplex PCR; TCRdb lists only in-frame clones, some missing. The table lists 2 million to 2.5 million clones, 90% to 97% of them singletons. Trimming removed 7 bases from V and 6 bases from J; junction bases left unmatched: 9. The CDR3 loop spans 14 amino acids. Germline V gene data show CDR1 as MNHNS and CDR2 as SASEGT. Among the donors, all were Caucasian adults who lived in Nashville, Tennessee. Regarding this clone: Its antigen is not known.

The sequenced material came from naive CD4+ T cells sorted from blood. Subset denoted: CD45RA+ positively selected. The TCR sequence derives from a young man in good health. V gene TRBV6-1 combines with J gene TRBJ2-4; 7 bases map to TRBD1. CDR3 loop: CASTQGGDSNIQYF. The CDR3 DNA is TGTGCCAGCACCCAAGGGGGCGATTCAAACATTCAGTACTTC.